The sequence of this T cell receptor (beta chain) was determined in a study of radiation and T cells in renal cell carcinoma. General study results and limits: Intratumoral heterogeneity was not captured in these approximately 1 g regions.

Treatment specified: 15 Gy SBRT to primary tumor, nephrectomy 4 weeks later. Nephrectomy followed 15 Gy stereotactic body radiation by 4 weeks. Produced via immunoSEQ multiplex PCR; TCRdb's table is partial and in-frame only. The data hold about 9,300 clones, with more than 60% observed a single time. Germline lookup yields CDR1 LGHNA and CDR2 YNFKEQ. The CDR3 spans 15 residues. The germline V and J ends were trimmed by 5 bases and 3 bases, with 17 bases remaining between them. About this clone: Its target is not known.

This sample comprised tumor tissue, obtained from a patient whose treatment included radiotherapy and nephrectomy. The chain uses TRBV4-2 and TRBJ2-7, with D possibly matching TRBD1 (5 bases). The source is a woman between 45 and 60 years old with renal cell carcinoma. CDR3 protein: CASSLGPASNYEQYF. Here the CDR3 DNA reads TGTGCCAGCAGCTTGGGGCCAGCGTCCAACTACGAGCAGTACTTC.